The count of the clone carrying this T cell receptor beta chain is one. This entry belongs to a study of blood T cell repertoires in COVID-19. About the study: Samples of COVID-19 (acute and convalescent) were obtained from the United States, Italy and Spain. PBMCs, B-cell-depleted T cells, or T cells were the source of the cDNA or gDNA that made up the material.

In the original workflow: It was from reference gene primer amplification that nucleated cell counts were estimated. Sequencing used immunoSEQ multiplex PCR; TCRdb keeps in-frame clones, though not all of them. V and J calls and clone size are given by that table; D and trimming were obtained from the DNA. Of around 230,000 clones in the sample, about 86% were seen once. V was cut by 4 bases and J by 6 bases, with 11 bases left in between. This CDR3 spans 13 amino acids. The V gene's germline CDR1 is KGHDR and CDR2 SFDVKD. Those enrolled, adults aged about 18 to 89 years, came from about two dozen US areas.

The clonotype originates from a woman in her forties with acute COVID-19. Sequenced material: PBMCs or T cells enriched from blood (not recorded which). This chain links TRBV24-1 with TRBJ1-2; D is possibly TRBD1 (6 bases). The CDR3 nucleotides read TGTGCCACCAGTGACCCAAAGGGGGATGGCTACACCTTC. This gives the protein CATSDPKGDGYTF.